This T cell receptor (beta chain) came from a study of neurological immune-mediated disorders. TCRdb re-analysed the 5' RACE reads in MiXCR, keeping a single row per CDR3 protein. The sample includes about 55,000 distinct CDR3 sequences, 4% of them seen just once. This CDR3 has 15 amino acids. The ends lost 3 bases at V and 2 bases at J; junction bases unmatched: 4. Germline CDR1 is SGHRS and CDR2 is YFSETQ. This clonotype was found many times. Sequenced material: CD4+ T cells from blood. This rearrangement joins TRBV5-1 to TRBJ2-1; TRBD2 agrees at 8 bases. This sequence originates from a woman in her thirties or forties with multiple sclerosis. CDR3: CASSSTSGTYNEQFF. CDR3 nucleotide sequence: TGCGCCAGCAGCTCCACTAGCGGAACCTACAATGAGCAGTTCTTC.